Below are 6 T cell receptor beta chains sequenced from a single sample in a study of CD8 T cells in ankylosing spondylitis. TCRdb itself ran the 5' RACE reads through MiXCR, one entry per CDR3 protein. The table lists approximately 220,000 distinct CDR3 sequences, 20% to 30% of them singletons, with about 6.9% in the top ten. Sequenced input: blood, either unsorted or a sorted T cell fraction (not recorded which). The receptors were sampled from a male donor with ankylosing spondylitis or in good health (not recorded which).

The rearrangement uses TRBV21-1 and TRBJ1-2; the listed D gene, TRBD1, was not tested against the DNA. TRBV21-1 is listed as a pseudogene. This CDR3 comprises 17 residues. The CDR3 loop reads CASAKALGAGANYGYTF. The CDR3 nucleotides are TGTGCCAGCGCCAAAGCGCTAGGGGCGGGGGCTAACTATGGCTACACCTTC.

CDR3 protein: CASSSTGPLPGTRAYEQYF. The DNA of the CDR3 is TGTGCCAGCTCCTCAACGGGGCCCCTGCCAGGGACGCGAGCCTACGAGCAGTACTTC. The chain uses TRBV18 and TRBJ2-7; the D call may be TRBD1 or TRBD2 (5 bases each). The CDR3 spans 19 residues. V was cut by 6 bases and J by 2 bases, with 29 bases left in between. Germline lookup yields CDR1 KGHSH and CDR2 LQKENI.

This clonotype has ten or more counts. The J gene is TRBJ2-2, the V gene TRBV7-2; 9 positions match TRBD2. CDR1 and CDR2 from the germline V gene are SGHTA and FQGNSA. This CDR3 comprises 17 residues. The J segment lost 3 bases and the V segment lost 11 bases, leaving 16 bases of the junction unmatched. For the CDR3, the DNA is TGTGCCGCGCGGCGGGCGGGAGGGCCATTCTACACCGGGGAGCTGTTTTTT. Translating it yields CAARRAGGPFYTGELFF.

This clonotype came up many times. The rearrangement uses TRBV19 and TRBJ2-5; no clear D. Germline V gene data show CDR1 as LNHDA and CDR2 as SQIVND (reference sequence). V was pared by 5 bases and J by 2 bases, with 12 bases between. The CDR3 extends over 14 amino acids. The CDR3 reads CASSVDPVQETQYF. CDR3 bases: TGTGCCAGTAGTGTGGACCCCGTACAAGAGACCCAGTACTTC.

Only a few counts were recorded for this clonotype. V gene TRBV12-3 or TRBV12-4 combines with J gene TRBJ2-2; the D is unclear. The CDR3 is 15 residues long. V lost 2 bases and J lost 3, with 10 bases in between. The CDR3 is CASSLSGPHTGELFF. The CDR3 nucleotides read TGTGCCAGCAGTTTATCCGGGCCCCACACCGGGGAGCTGTTTTTT.

This clonotype was seen only a few times. The CDR3 loop reads CSGDYGTMGETQYF. The CDR3 coding sequence is TGCAGCGGAGACTACGGGACAATGGGGGAGACCCAGTACTTC. V is TRBV29-1 and J is TRBJ2-5, with TRBD1 as a possible D gene (6 bases). This CDR3 comprises 14 residues. Germline-derived CDR1 and CDR2 are SQVTM and ANQGSEA. With 7 bases removed from V and 5 bases from J, the gap between germline ends came to 20 bases.